This T cell receptor (beta chain) is drawn from a study of shared clonotypes between healthy human individuals (dated by TCRdb to about 2020). About the study as a whole: A couple of women and three men aged 18 to 49 years were included in the cohort. For each donor, CD4 naive and CD4 memory were each run on three plates, CD8 naive on two plates, and CD8 memory on one plate. To estimate repertoire size and how much clonotypes are shared between individuals, the study performed deep sequencing of blood TCR repertoires from a handful of healthy adults. Different laboratories and diverse techniques were used to prepare libraries and sequence TCR repertoires, to increase sequencing depth and limit assay-specific biases. Each donor's leukapheresis produced roughly between roughly 0.94 and 9.5 billion PBMCs.

Study-wide conclusions, independent of this receptor: Naive subsets generally had larger estimated clonotype richness than memory subsets did. Because the study included a small number of donors, the genetic and exposure-history diversity represented was limited. Across several donors, around 5% of naive CD4, more than 3% of naive CD8, approximately 2.5% of memory CD4, and 0.4% of memory CD8 clonotypes were shared. Clonotypes shared by all four sorted-subset donors showed higher generation probabilities than non-shared clonotypes. Incomplete sequencing was indicated by rarefaction of sorted-subset datasets, despite the large sequencing depth. Sampling was restricted to blood, and TCR repertoires in tissues likely differ from the TCR repertoires found in blood. Based on pairwise subsampling, the degree of clonotype sharing among donors was expected to be affected by sequencing depth.

Using the deep immunoSEQ assay, TCR CDR3 regions were amplified from genomic DNA by multiplex PCR. For each cell subset, the extracted genomic DNA was distributed evenly across all wells of several immunoSEQ 96-well plates, and each plate served as one replicate. For sorted subsets, each replicate PCR was loaded with 200 ng genomic DNA, equivalent to about 33,000 T cell genomes. Purified libraries were measured with a Qubit 3.0 fluorometer, size-checked on a Bioanalyzer 2100, and measured again with the KAPA Library Quantification kit. Every immunoSEQ 96-well plate was sequenced on a separate single-read 150-cycle Illumina NextSeq 550 flow cell. The authors processed their data as follows. Because only junctional sequences without quality scores were contained in the immunoSEQ output, filtering matching that applied to full-length reads could not be performed. Sequences were annotated with PyIR, a Python wrapper for IgBLAST v1.9, using IMGT germline references to assign V/J genes and CDR3. Reads were filtered out if the reads had weak V/J assignments (E-value above 1e-6), no CDR3, stop codons, out-of-frame junctions, or ambiguous translated residues. V3J clonotypes were defined as sequences sharing the same inferred V gene, J gene, and CDR3 amino acid sequence. Percentage overlap between repertoires was computed as shared unique clonotypes divided by the size of the smaller repertoire. Three approaches were used to assess repertoire richness: RTK rarefaction, the Chao1 estimator, and Recon v2.1 estimates of unobserved clonotypes. Generation probabilities were computed with OLGA for all TCRbeta clonotypes obtained by the gDNA method from four donors. TCRdb stores this immuneACCESS table with in-frame sequences only. Part of the clones is absent; in the studies checked, under half of the shortfall reflects unresolved V genes, and no reason is known for the rest. V, J and clone size reflect that table, while D and trimming were determined from the DNA. A total of 300,000 to 400,000 clones appear in this sample, over 70% of them only once. More than 9% of the sample is held by the ten biggest clonotypes.

About this clone itself: Its antigen remains unidentified. No base quality information exists; no much larger clone differs at one position.

The donors were healthy, HIV-negative adults who had no recently reported acute infections or vaccinations. Every donor was a Caucasian adult residing in Nashville, Tennessee, USA. CD4+ T cells were enriched by magnetic negative selection, after which naive cells were positively selected on CD45RA and the negative fraction was taken as the memory subset. Blood was obtained by leukapheresis, after which PBMCs were separated by Ficoll-Histopaque density gradient centrifugation and cryopreserved in liquid nitrogen vapor phase. Analytical flow cytometry was used to check the purity and quantity of each magnetically sorted T cell population. Genomic DNA was isolated from each sorted fraction and quantified by UV absorbance on a Nanodrop 2000c. The V and J ends are trimmed by 4 bases and 3 bases, leaving 9 bases between them. The CDR1 and CDR2 encoded by the germline V gene are SGDLS and YYNGEE. The CDR3 numbers 13 residues from cysteine through phenylalanine. Left in the record is the CDR3 DNA by itself, 39 bases read in frame from the first base.

Sequences were obtained from memory CD4+ T cells sorted from blood. This specimen's cell subset or site label, interpreted: CD45RA-negative fraction. The sequence was collected from a man aged 25-45 years in good health. This chain is built from TRBV9 and TRBJ2-3; the D gene could be either TRBD1 or TRBD2, each agreeing at 5 bases. In nucleotides, the sequence is TGTGCCAGCAGCCGGGACGGAACAGATACGCAGTATTTT. This codes for CASSRDGTDTQYF.